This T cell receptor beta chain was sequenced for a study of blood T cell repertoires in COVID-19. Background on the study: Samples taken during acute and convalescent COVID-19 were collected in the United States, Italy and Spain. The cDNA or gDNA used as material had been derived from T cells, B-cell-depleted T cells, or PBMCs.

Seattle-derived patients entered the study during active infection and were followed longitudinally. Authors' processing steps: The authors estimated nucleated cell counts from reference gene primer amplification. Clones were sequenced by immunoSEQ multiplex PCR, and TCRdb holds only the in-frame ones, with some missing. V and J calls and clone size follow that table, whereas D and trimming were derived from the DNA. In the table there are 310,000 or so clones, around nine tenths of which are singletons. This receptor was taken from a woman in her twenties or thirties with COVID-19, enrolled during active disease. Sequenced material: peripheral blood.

The CDR3 sequence: CASSEHRVGSPLHF. DNA of the CDR3: TGTGCCAGCAGTGAACACAGGGTAGGCTCACCCCTCCACTTT. V is TRBV25-1 and J is TRBJ1-6, with D maybe TRBD1 (6 bases). V was cut by 2 bases and J by 10 bases, with 12 bases left in between. CDR3 length: 14 residues. From germline, CDR1 is MGHDK and CDR2 SYGVNS.